This TCR beta chain was retrieved from a study of T cells in tumors after PD-1 blockade. The CDR3 is 16 residues long. Germline V gives CDR1 SGDLS, CDR2 YYNGEE. V shed 3 bases and J 5 bases; nucleotides not matched to a gene: 13. Tumor biopsies came from the same primary tumor site before and after PD-1 blockade. The method was immunoSEQ multiplex PCR; TCRdb's version includes in-frame clones alone and lacks a portion of them. Of 4,000 or so clones in the sample, under 70% were seen once. The chain couples TRBV9 to TRBJ1-1, with 7 bases fitting TRBD1. The receptor comes from a human donor with basal cell carcinoma. The sample in question was tumor tissue, obtained before anti-PD-1 treatment. As DNA, the CDR3 is TGTGCCAGCAGCGCTTCCGCGTTTCAGGGGGGGACTGAAGCTTTCTTT. This encodes CASSASAFQGGTEAFF.